The clone carrying this TCR beta chain has a handful of counts. The target antigen is unknown. These data belong to a study of response to subunit inactivated influenza vaccine. The V gene's germline CDR1 is MNHEY and CDR2 SMNVEV (reference sequence). CDR3 size: 16 residues. Trimming cost V 5 bases and J 9 bases; bases outside gene matches: 10. Study-wide points: T cells newly recruited by each seasonal influenza vaccination are few, the authors suggested.

TCRdb processed the RT-PCR reads anew with MiXCR; each CDR3 protein has one entry. Seen here are a few hundred thousand distinct CDR3 sequences, 21% observed once, and the top ten hold 10% to 13%. The V gene is TRBV27, the J gene TRBJ2-1; 13 bases map to TRBD2. This material consisted of PBMCs from blood, taken about 20 months after vaccination. The receptor was derived from a man between 50 and 75 years old who received an inactivated influenza vaccine. The CDR3 DNA is TGTGCCAGCAGTGAATCCGGGACTAGCGGGACAGTTGAGCAGTTCTTC. This encodes CASSESGTSGTVEQFF.